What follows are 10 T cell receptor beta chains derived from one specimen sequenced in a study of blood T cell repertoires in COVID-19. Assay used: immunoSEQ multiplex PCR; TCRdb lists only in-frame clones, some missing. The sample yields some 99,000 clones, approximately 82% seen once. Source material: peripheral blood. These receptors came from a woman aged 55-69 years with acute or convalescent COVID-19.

The CDR3 bases are TGCGCCAGCAGCTGGGAGGGCACTGAAGCTTTCTTT. This gives the protein CASSWEGTEAFF. The chain links TRBV5-1 to TRBJ1-1; D remains ambiguous. The CDR3 consists of 12 residues. The V end was cut by 3 bases, the J end by 4 bases, with 7 bases between. Germline-derived CDR1 and CDR2 are SGHRS and YFSETQ.

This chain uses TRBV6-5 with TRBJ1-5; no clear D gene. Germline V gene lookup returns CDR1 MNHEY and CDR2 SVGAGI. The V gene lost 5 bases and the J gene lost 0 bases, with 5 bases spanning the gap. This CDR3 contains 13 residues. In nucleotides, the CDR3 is TGTGCCAGCAGTCAGTATAGCAATCAGCCCCAGCATTTT. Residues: CASSQYSNQPQHF.

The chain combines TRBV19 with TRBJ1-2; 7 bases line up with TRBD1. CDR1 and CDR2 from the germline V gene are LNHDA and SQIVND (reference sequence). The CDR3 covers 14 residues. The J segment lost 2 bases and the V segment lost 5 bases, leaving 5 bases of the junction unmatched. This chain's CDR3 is CASSRGQINYGYTF. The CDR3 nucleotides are TGTGCCAGTAGTCGGGGACAGATAAACTATGGCTACACCTTC. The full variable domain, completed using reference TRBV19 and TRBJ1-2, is DGGITQSPKYLFRKEGQNVTLSCEQNLNHDAMYWYRQDPGQGLRLIYYSQIVNDFQKGDIAEGYSVSREKKESFPLTVTSAQKNPTAFYLCASSRGQINYGYTFGSGTRLTVV.

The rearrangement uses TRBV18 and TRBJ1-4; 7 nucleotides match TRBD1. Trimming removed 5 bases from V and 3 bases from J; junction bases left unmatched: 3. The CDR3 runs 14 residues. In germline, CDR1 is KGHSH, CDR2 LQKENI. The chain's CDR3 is CASSEDRANEKLFF. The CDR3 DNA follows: TGTGCCAGCTCAGAAGACAGGGCTAATGAAAAACTGTTTTTT.

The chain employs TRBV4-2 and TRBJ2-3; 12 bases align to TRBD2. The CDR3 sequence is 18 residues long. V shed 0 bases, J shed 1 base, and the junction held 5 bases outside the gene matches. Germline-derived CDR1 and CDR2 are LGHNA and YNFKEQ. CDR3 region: CASSQDLAGGRGTDTQYF. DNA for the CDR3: TGTGCCAGCAGCCAAGATCTAGCGGGGGGGCGTGGCACAGATACGCAGTATTTT.

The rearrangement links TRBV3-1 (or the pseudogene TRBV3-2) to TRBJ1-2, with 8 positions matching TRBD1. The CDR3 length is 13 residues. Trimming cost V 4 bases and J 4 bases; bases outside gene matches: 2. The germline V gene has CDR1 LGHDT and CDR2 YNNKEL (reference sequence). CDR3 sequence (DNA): TGTGCCAGCAGCCCCGACAGGGGCTATGGCTACACCTTC. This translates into CASSPDRGYGYTF.

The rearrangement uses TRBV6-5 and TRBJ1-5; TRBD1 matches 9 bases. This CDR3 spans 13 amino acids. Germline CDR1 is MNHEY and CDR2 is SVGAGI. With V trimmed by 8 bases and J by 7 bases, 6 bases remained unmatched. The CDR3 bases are TGTGCCAGCGGGGGACAGGGCAGCCAGCCCCAGCATTTT. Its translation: CASGGQGSQPQHF.

The chain's CDR3 is CSVATGDQPQHF. CDR3 bases: TGCAGCGTCGCGACGGGTGATCAGCCCCAGCATTTT. The rearrangement uses TRBV29-1 and TRBJ1-5; D is ambiguous. V dropped 6 bases and J dropped 5 bases, with 11 bases sitting between them. There are 12 residues in the CDR3. Germline CDR1 and CDR2: SQVTM and ANQGSEA.

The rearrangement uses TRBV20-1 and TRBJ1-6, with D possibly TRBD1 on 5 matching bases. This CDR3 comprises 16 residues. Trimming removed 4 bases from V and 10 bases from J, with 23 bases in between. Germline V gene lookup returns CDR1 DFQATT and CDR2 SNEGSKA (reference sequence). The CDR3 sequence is CSAIEDGSNSGSPLHF. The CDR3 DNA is TGCAGTGCTATTGAGGACGGCTCAAACTCAGGGTCACCCCTCCACTTT.

CDR3 in DNA: TGTGCCAGCAGTTGGACAGGGCGGGAGACCCAGTACTTC. This translates into CASSWTGRETQYF. This chain connects TRBV12-3 or TRBV12-4 to TRBJ2-5, with 8 bases identical to TRBD1. The CDR3 is 13 residues long. The V gene end was trimmed by 4 bases and the J gene end by 5 bases; junction bases not matched to a gene: 3.